This T cell receptor beta chain was recovered during a study of cytomegalovirus exposure and HLA in healthy donors. Healthy bone marrow donors made up the donor group. In the case of this clone: The antigen is not known.

In the PCR, 60 Vbeta and 13 Jbeta primers were used. This table comes from immunoSEQ multiplex PCR, and its TCRdb copy is limited to in-frame clones, with some not included. The sample's table shows tens of thousands of clones. The CDR3 length is 14 residues. V lost 3 bases to trimming and J lost 2 bases, with 11 bases between them. The V gene's germline CDR1 is SGHRS and CDR2 YFSETQ. The study, taken as a whole, reports: Specificity for CMV antigens was confirmed in vitro for three of the CMV-associated chains.

The sample consisted of PBMCs. The rearrangement joins TRBV5-1 to TRBJ1-2, with TRBD1 as a possible D gene (5 bases). This receptor was obtained from a woman younger than 45 in good health and CMV-seronegative. This chain's CDR3 is CASSSVQGNYGYTF. CDR3 in DNA: TGCGCCAGCAGCTCGGTGCAGGGAAACTATGGCTACACCTTC.